This T cell receptor beta chain stems from a study of radiation and T cells in renal cell carcinoma. Study-wide background: Nephrectomy followed 15 Gy stereotactic body radiation by 4 weeks.

The CDR3 totals 15 residues. Germline-derived CDR1 and CDR2 are SGHTA and FQGTGA. The V end was cut by 4 bases, the J end by 5 bases, with 16 bases between. Sequencing used immunoSEQ multiplex PCR; TCRdb keeps in-frame clones, though not all of them. The repertoire has about 95,000 clones, about 88% of them found once; the top ten carry 6.5% to 8.5%. Sample time point: baseline pretreatment blood. Treatment in this sample: 15 Gy SBRT to primary tumor, nephrectomy 4 weeks later. After SBRT, blood was collected at 2 and 4 weeks, plus baseline. This renal cell carcinoma was of the clear cell type. This clone was picked up one time. Its antigen is still unknown. Points from the study as a whole: No pretreatment tumor biopsies were available for baseline clonotypes.

The chain joins TRBV7-3 to TRBJ2-3; TRBD2 might be the D (5 bases). The source material was blood, sampled from a patient whose treatment included radiotherapy and nephrectomy. This TCR came from a middle-aged man with renal cell carcinoma. The CDR3 spells CASSSAGSRGDTQYF. DNA for the CDR3: TGTGCCAGCAGCTCGGCCGGCTCACGGGGAGATACGCAGTATTTT.